A single sample is the source of the 21 T cell receptor beta chains below, sequenced in a study of blood T cell repertoires in COVID-19. The assay was immunoSEQ multiplex PCR, and TCRdb's table has in-frame clones only and misses some. The data hold some 220,000 clones, with more than 80% observed a single time. The sample taken for sequencing was peripheral blood. The receptors here all came from a woman aged 25 to 39 with COVID-19, enrolled during active disease.

The chain has TRBV6-2 or TRBV6-3 and TRBJ1-5, with a weak D call TRBD1 (5 bases). The CDR3 is 15 residues long. The germline V and J ends were trimmed by 4 bases and 4 bases, with 14 bases remaining between them. Germline assignment: CDR1 MNHEY and CDR2 SVGEGT. CDR3 bases: TGTGCCAGCAGTTCGTCCCAGGGATATAATCAGCCCCAGCATTTT. Its protein product is CASSSSQGYNQPQHF.

This chain connects TRBV6-1 to TRBJ2-7; 10 bases are shared with TRBD1. The CDR3 contains 16 residues. Germline values: CDR1 MNHNS, CDR2 SASEGT. V was pared by 0 bases and J by 2 bases, with 4 bases of the junction left unmatched. In DNA form, the CDR3 reads TGTGCCAGCAGTGAAGCATGGACAGGGGGAACCTACGAGCAGTACTTC. It translates to CASSEAWTGGTYEQYF.

J is TRBJ1-1 and V is TRBV7-9; a weak D match, TRBD1 (6 bases). V lost 6 bases and J 6 bases, leaving 11 bases between the germline ends. The germline V gene encodes CDR1 SEHNR and CDR2 FQNEAQ (reference sequence). The CDR3 has 12 amino acids. The CDR3 nucleotides are TGTGCCAGCAGACTGACAGGTCCTGAAGCTTTCTTT. Protein product: CASRLTGPEAFF.

This rearrangement joins TRBV6-5 to TRBJ1-4, with a possible D match to TRBD1 (5 bases). Trimming removed 6 bases from V and 0 bases from J, with 8 bases in between. The CDR3 has 14 residues. The germline gives CDR1 MNHEY, CDR2 SVGAGI. The CDR3 spells CASRLTATNEKLFF. The CDR3 coding sequence is TGTGCCAGCAGGTTGACAGCAACTAATGAAAAACTGTTTTTT.

V is TRBV7-7 and J is TRBJ2-7, with no clear D. Trimming took 3 bases from V and 0 from J, leaving 12 bases between them. This CDR3 spans 15 amino acids. Germline V gene data show CDR1 as SSHAT and CDR2 as FNYEAQ (reference sequence). Here the CDR3 DNA reads TGTGCCAGCAGCTTCGCGTATGGTAGCTCCTACGAGCAGTACTTC. Its protein product is CASSFAYGSSYEQYF.

The V and J genes are TRBV11-2 and TRBJ2-7, with TRBD2 identical over 8 bases. The CDR3 length is 17 residues. The J segment lost 5 bases and the V segment lost 0 bases, leaving 12 bases of the junction unmatched. Germline V gene data show CDR1 as SGHAT and CDR2 as FQNNGV. The CDR3 nucleotides read TGTGCCAGCAGCTTAGAGCCCCCGCGGACGGGAGGGCACGAGCAGTACTTC. Translated: CASSLEPPRTGGHEQYF.

This clone was observed once. The J gene is TRBJ2-7, the V gene TRBV2; 7 bases line up with TRBD1. Germline trimming cut 8 bases from V and 2 bases from J; bases unmatched to any gene: 9. This CDR3 has 14 residues. Per the germline V gene, CDR1 is SNHLY and CDR2 is FYNNEI. The CDR3 loop is CASGPRQGTYEQYF. Written as DNA, the CDR3 is TGTGCCAGCGGCCCCCGACAGGGAACCTACGAGCAGTACTTC.

The chain couples TRBV6-2 or TRBV6-3 to TRBJ1-2; D perhaps matches TRBD1 (5 bases). This CDR3 has 15 residues. Germline loops: CDR1 MNHEY, CDR2 SVGEGT. V was shortened by 5 bases and J by 8 bases, with 21 bases between the two germline ends. CDR3: CASSLGTPGVRGYTF. The DNA for the CDR3 is TGTGCCAGCAGTCTCGGGACCCCGGGAGTAAGGGGCTACACCTTC.

This clone has only a few counts. CDR3 region: CASSLGGLARNTGELFF. The CDR3 DNA sequence: TGTGCCAGCAGCTTAGGCGGGCTAGCGAGGAACACCGGGGAGCTGTTTTTT. This chain joins TRBV13 and TRBJ2-2; D possibly corresponds to TRBD2 (6 bases). The CDR3 contains 17 residues. Trimming stripped 0 bases from V and 1 base from J, with 12 bases between. Germline assignment: CDR1 PRHDT and CDR2 FYEKMQ (reference sequence).

The chain carries TRBV6-2 or TRBV6-3 and TRBJ2-7; D might be TRBD2 (5 bases). V lost 2 bases, J lost 2 bases, and 10 bases lay in between. CDR3 length: 14 amino acids. Looked up from germline, CDR1 is MNHEY and CDR2 is SVGEGT. The CDR3 protein is CASSYGFGAYEQYF. CDR3 in DNA: TGTGCCAGCAGTTACGGATTCGGGGCCTACGAGCAGTACTTC.

The CDR3 sequence: CASSLLQTVSYNEQFF. The CDR3 nucleotides are TGTGCCAGCAGCTTGTTACAGACGGTCTCCTACAATGAGCAGTTCTTC. The chain joins TRBV5-6 to TRBJ2-1; D uncertain. V was trimmed by 1 base and J by 0 bases, leaving 11 bases between them. Germline V gene lookup returns CDR1 SGHDT and CDR2 YYEEEE. The CDR3 spans 16 residues.

This chain uses TRBV9 with TRBJ2-6, with a weak D call TRBD1 (5 bases). Trimming left V 4 bases short and J 1 base short, with 21 bases between. Germline V gives CDR1 SGDLS, CDR2 YYNGEE. The CDR3 contains 19 residues. The DNA for the CDR3 is TGTGCCAGCAGCCAGTGGGTGGCAGGGCGGAGTTCTGGGGCCAACGTCCTGACTTTC. Its translation: CASSQWVAGRSSGANVLTF.

The chain employs TRBV2 and TRBJ2-7, with 10 bases identical to TRBD2. Trimming took 4 bases from V and 2 from J; bases not matched to a gene: 5. The germline V gene encodes CDR1 SNHLY and CDR2 FYNNEI. There are 15 residues in the CDR3. In DNA form, the CDR3 reads TGTGCCAGCAGTGCTCTAGCGGGGGTGACCTACGAGCAGTACTTC. Translated, it gives CASSALAGVTYEQYF.

The rearrangement links TRBV4-2 to TRBJ2-1; the D is unclear. V was clipped by 1 base and J by 5 bases, with 12 bases between them. Germline V gene data show CDR1 as LGHNA and CDR2 as YNFKEQ. The CDR3 extends over 15 amino acids. The CDR3 sequence is CASSQALDWNNEQFF. DNA of the CDR3: TGTGCCAGCAGCCAAGCCCTAGACTGGAACAATGAGCAGTTCTTC.

The rearrangement uses TRBV5-6 and TRBJ1-2, with D possibly matching TRBD1 (6 bases). Trimming took 4 bases from V and 4 from J, leaving 17 bases between them. This CDR3 spans 15 amino acids. CDR1 SGHDT and CDR2 YYEEEE come from the germline V gene. CDR3 sequence: CASSPGTPSFYGYTF. The CDR3 DNA follows: TGTGCCAGCAGCCCCGGGACACCCTCTTTCTATGGCTACACCTTC.

V and J are TRBV3-1 (or the pseudogene TRBV3-2) and TRBJ2-2; TRBD2 agrees at 8 bases. V shed 6 bases and J 3 bases; nucleotides not matched to a gene: 6. Per germline, CDR1 LGHDT and CDR2 YNNKEL (reference sequence). The CDR3 loop spans 15 amino acids. CDR3 residues: CASRLSGMYTGELFF. The CDR3 region has the DNA TGTGCCAGCAGACTTAGCGGGATGTACACCGGGGAGCTGTTTTTT.

The V call is TRBV2, the J call TRBJ2-5; a possible D gene is TRBD1 (5 bases). The J call could be wrong; TRBJ2-7 is a better fit for the DNA end. This CDR3 is built from 15 residues. CDR1 SNHLY and CDR2 FYNNEI come from the germline V gene. The DNA of the CDR3 is TGTGCCAGCAGCGGATCACCACCCCAGGGATACGAGCAGTACTTC. Its protein product is CASSGSPPQGYEQYF.

This clone was counted a few times. V and J are TRBV20-1 and TRBJ2-1, with 10 nucleotides matching TRBD2. Trimming cost V 3 bases and J 6 bases; bases outside gene matches: 5. From germline, CDR1 is DFQATT and CDR2 SNEGSKA (reference sequence). This CDR3 region has 14 residues. CDR3 sequence reads: CSASKGLASNEQFF. The CDR3 region has the DNA TGCAGTGCTAGTAAGGGACTAGCGTCCAATGAGCAGTTCTTC.

CDR3 DNA: TGTGCCAGCAGCTCCGGGACTAGCGGGAGGGCCTCCTACAATGAGCAGTTCTTC. Its protein is CASSSGTSGRASYNEQFF. This rearrangement joins TRBV11-3 to TRBJ2-1, with TRBD2 identical over 16 bases. Germline V gene data show CDR1 as SGHNT and CDR2 as YENEEA. The V and J ends lost 4 bases and 0 bases, in that order; junction bases with no gene match: 3. The CDR3 contains 18 residues.

The chain is built from TRBV24-1 and TRBJ2-3; a weak D match, TRBD1 (7 bases). Germline CDR1 KGHDR, CDR2 SFDVKD. The CDR3 covers 14 residues. The ends were cut back, 5 bases at V and 5 bases at J, with 13 bases in the middle. CDR3 bases: TGTGCCACCAGTGCCCTCCAGGGGGGAGATACGCAGTATTTT. Encoded protein: CATSALQGGDTQYF.

This clone was seen a single time. The chain combines TRBV6-2 or TRBV6-3 with TRBJ2-5; 12 bases map to TRBD2. The CDR3 sequence is 16 residues long. Germline assignment: CDR1 MNHEY and CDR2 SVGEGT. Trimming at V came to 2 bases and at J to 5 bases, leaving 6 bases not matched to a gene. The CDR3: CASSYPPSGGEETQYF. In nucleotides, the CDR3 is TGTGCCAGCAGTTACCCGCCTAGCGGGGGGGAGGAGACCCAGTACTTC.